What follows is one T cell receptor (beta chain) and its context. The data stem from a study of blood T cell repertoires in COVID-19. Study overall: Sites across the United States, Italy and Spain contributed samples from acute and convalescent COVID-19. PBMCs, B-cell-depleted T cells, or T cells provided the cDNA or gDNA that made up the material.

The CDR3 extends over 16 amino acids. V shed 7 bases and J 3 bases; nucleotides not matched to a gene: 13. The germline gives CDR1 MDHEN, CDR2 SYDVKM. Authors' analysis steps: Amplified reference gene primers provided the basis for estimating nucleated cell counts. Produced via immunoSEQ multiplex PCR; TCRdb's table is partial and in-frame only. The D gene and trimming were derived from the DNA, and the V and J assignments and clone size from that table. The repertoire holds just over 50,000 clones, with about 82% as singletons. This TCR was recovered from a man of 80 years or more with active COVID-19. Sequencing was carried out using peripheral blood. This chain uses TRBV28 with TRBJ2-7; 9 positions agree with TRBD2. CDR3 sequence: CASIPAGGQGVYEQYF. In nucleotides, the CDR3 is TGTGCCAGCATCCCCGCGGGGGGGCAGGGGGTCTACGAGCAGTACTTC.